This is a list of T cell receptor beta chains from one sample in a study of shared clonotypes between healthy human individuals. The protocol was immunoSEQ multiplex PCR, while the TCRdb copy is restricted to in-frame clones and leaves out a portion. In the table there are roughly 1,800,000 clones, just under 95% of which are singletons. Specimen: naive CD8+ T cells sorted from blood. The receptors come from a man between 18 and 35 years old in good health. Each CDR3 is given with its conserved first and last residue. A D gene is named only where the DNA matches it firmly. Clone size is not always given. Where it is, it says once, few, many or a class for expanded clones.

abundance,j_gene,v_gene,d_gene,CDR3aa,CDR3nt
.,TRBJ2-7,TRBV5-4,.,CASNSGPASYEQYF,TGTGCCAGCAACTCGGGACCAGCCTCCTACGAGCAGTACTTC
once,TRBJ1-1,TRBV5-1,.,CASSLGPDKNTEAFF,TGCGCCAGCAGCTTGGGCCCCGACAAAAACACTGAAGCTTTCTTT
.,TRBJ2-7,TRBV4-1,TRBD2,CASSQFPGGSSYEQYF,TGCGCCAGCAGCCAATTCCCGGGGGGGAGCTCCTACGAGCAGTACTTC
.,TRBJ2-7,TRBV5-6,TRBD2,CASSLLSGMTYEQYF,TGTGCCAGCAGCTTGTTAAGCGGGATGACCTACGAGCAGTACTTC
few,TRBJ2-7,TRBV5-4,TRBD2,CASSLTSGYYEQYF,TGTGCCAGCAGCTTGACTAGCGGGTATTACGAGCAGTACTTC
once,TRBJ1-6,TRBV13,.,CASSLEGSEGNSPLHF,TGTGCCAGCAGCTTAGAGGGATCTGAGGGTAATTCACCCCTCCACTTT
.,TRBJ2-3,TRBV2,.,CASTGEGTDTQYF,TGTGCCAGCACAGGGGAGGGTACTGATACGCAGTATTTT
.,TRBJ2-1,TRBV28,.,CASSLRLAGGGNEQFF,TGTGCCAGCAGTCTACGACTAGCAGGGGGGGGCAATGAGCAGTTCTTC
.,TRBJ2-2,TRBV30,TRBD2,CAWSVPWARKREGSGTGELFF,TGTGCCTGGAGTGTGCCCTGGGCCCGCAAGCGGGAGGGCTCTGGCACCGGGGAGCTGTTTTTT
.,TRBJ1-2,TRBV4-3,.,CASSPEPGEFGGSSYGYTF,TGCGCCAGCAGCCCTGAACCCGGGGAATTCGGGGGATCTTCCTATGGCTACACCTTC
once,TRBJ1-2,TRBV6-1,.,CASSGDGYYGYTF,TGTGCCAGCAGTGGCGACGGATACTATGGCTACACCTTC
.,TRBJ2-5,TRBV11-2,TRBD1,CASSSGRTGGQETQYF,TGTGCCAGCAGCTCCGGGCGGACAGGGGGGCAAGAGACCCAGTACTTC
.,TRBJ2-7,TRBV27,.,CASKGLNYYEQYF,TGTGCCAGCAAAGGGCTCAATTACTACGAGCAGTACTTC
.,TRBJ2-7,TRBV30,.,CAWNPSGREQYF,TGTGCCTGGAACCCGAGCGGCCGGGAGCAGTACTTC
.,TRBJ2-7,TRBV13,TRBD2,CASSPPVAGYSYEQYF,TGTGCCAGCAGCCCGCCAGTAGCGGGATACTCCTACGAGCAGTACTTC
.,TRBJ1-6,TRBV5-1,TRBD1,CASSFRFREGQDSPLHF,TGCGCCAGCAGCTTTAGGTTCAGGGAGGGACAGGATTCACCCCTCCACTTT
.,TRBJ2-1,TRBV7-3,TRBD1,CASSLPTGVEQFF,TGTGCCAGCAGCTTACCAACAGGGGTTGAGCAGTTCTTC
.,TRBJ2-7,TRBV6-5,.,CASGDSYSEQYF,TGTGCCAGCGGGGACTCATATTCAGAGCAGTACTTC
.,TRBJ2-1,TRBV7-9,TRBD2,CASSSTSATYNEQFF,TGTGCCAGCAGCTCGACTAGCGCCACATACAATGAGCAGTTCTTC
.,TRBJ1-1,TRBV7-8,.,CASSSGGGALEAFF,TGTGCCAGCAGCTCAGGTGGGGGGGCCCTTGAAGCTTTCTTT
.,TRBJ2-6,TRBV7-9,TRBD1,CASSLPGTGGAGANVLTF,TGTGCCAGCAGCCTTCCCGGGACAGGGGGCGCTGGGGCCAACGTCCTGACTTTC
.,TRBJ1-1,TRBV6-6,TRBD1,CASGDSQLNTEAFF,TGTGCCAGCGGGGACAGCCAACTTAACACTGAAGCTTTCTTT
.,TRBJ2-1,TRBV27,.,CASSTYRYNEQFF,TGTGCCAGCAGCACTTACAGGTACAATGAGCAGTTCTTC
.,TRBJ1-2,TRBV6-5,TRBD1,CASSPGTVYGYTF,TGTGCCAGCAGCCCAGGGACAGTCTATGGCTACACCTTC
.,TRBJ2-7,TRBV6-4,TRBD2,CASNRPSGPEQYF,TGTGCCAGCAACCGACCTAGCGGGCCCGAGCAGTACTTC
.,TRBJ2-1,TRBV6-5,TRBD2,CASSYSSGRGNEQFF,TGTGCCAGCAGTTACTCTAGCGGGAGGGGCAATGAGCAGTTCTTC
once,TRBJ2-7,TRBV5-4,.,CASSLATGATNEQYF,TGTGCCAGCAGCTTGGCGACGGGGGCCACGAACGAGCAGTACTTC
.,TRBJ1-1,TRBV6-1,.,CASSAMNTEAFF,TGTGCCAGCAGTGCGATGAACACTGAAGCTTTCTTT
.,TRBJ2-7,TRBV14,TRBD2,CASSLLASYEQYF,TGTGCCAGCAGCCTACTAGCGAGCTACGAGCAGTACTTC
once,TRBJ2-7,TRBV25-1,.,CASSDFSAYEQYF,TGTGCCAGCAGCGACTTTAGTGCCTACGAGCAGTACTTC
.,TRBJ2-5,TRBV7-8,TRBD2,CASSTDSLAGVGGDYQETQYF,TGTGCCAGCAGCACCGACTCTCTAGCGGGAGTTGGGGGGGATTACCAAGAGACCCAGTACTTC
.,TRBJ2-2,TRBV27,TRBD2,CASSQLAGENTGELFF,TGTGCCAGCAGCCAGTTAGCGGGAGAGAACACCGGGGAGCTGTTTTTT
.,TRBJ2-6,TRBV27,.,CASKGTANVLTF,TGTGCCAGCAAAGGGACGGCCAACGTCCTGACTTTC
.,TRBJ1-5,TRBV2,.,CASREGGGQPQHF,TGTGCCAGCAGAGAAGGTGGGGGCCAGCCCCAGCATTTT
.,TRBJ2-3,TRBV6-5,.,CASSYSVADTDTQYF,TGTGCCAGCAGTTACTCGGTAGCGGACACAGATACGCAGTATTTT
.,TRBJ2-5,TRBV4-1,TRBD2,CASSQVPAGDRRETQYF,TGCGCCAGCAGCCAAGTACCCGCGGGAGATCGGCGGGAGACCCAGTACTTC
.,TRBJ2-7,TRBV6-5,TRBD1,CASSQRTGYYEQYF,TGTGCCAGCAGTCAGAGGACAGGTTACTACGAGCAGTACTTC
.,TRBJ2-1,TRBV20-1,.,CSARDLGEQFF,TGCAGTGCTAGAGACTTAGGGGAGCAGTTCTTC
.,TRBJ1-2,TRBV28,TRBD1,CASSSHRGPFGGYTF,TGTGCCAGCAGTTCCCACAGGGGGCCTTTCGGGGGCTACACCTTC
.,TRBJ2-7,TRBV9,TRBD2,CASSPGGGLYEQYF,TGTGCCAGCAGCCCCGGGGGGGGCCTCTACGAGCAGTACTTC
.,TRBJ2-7,TRBV13,TRBD1,CASSWGDRGHEQYF,TGTGCCAGCAGCTGGGGGGACAGGGGTCACGAGCAGTACTTC
.,TRBJ2-7,TRBV5-1,TRBD1,CASSSSPGQGLYSSYEQYF,TGCGCCAGCAGCTCCTCTCCGGGACAGGGCCTTTATAGCTCCTACGAGCAGTACTTC
.,TRBJ1-2,TRBV7-9,.,CASSIGPGEEYGYTF,TGTGCCAGCAGCATTGGCCCCGGCGAGGAGTATGGCTACACCTTC
.,TRBJ2-7,TRBV4-2,.,CASSQDPGTGGYEQYF,TGTGCCAGCAGCCAAGACCCCGGGACTGGAGGCTACGAGCAGTACTTC
once,TRBJ2-1,TRBV4-1,.,CASSQEAAYNEQFF,TGCGCCAGCAGCCAAGAAGCCGCCTACAATGAGCAGTTCTTC
.,TRBJ1-4,TRBV6-5,.,CASSAHQGTNEKLFF,TGTGCCAGCAGTGCCCATCAAGGGACAAATGAAAAACTGTTTTTT
.,TRBJ2-7,TRBV7-2,TRBD1,CASSLGGTGFYEQYF,TGTGCCAGCAGCTTAGGGGGGACAGGGTTTTACGAGCAGTACTTC
.,TRBJ2-3,TRBV4-3,.,CASSQDLTADTQYF,TGCGCCAGCAGCCAAGATTTGACTGCAGATACGCAGTATTTT
.,TRBJ2-3,TRBV7-7,TRBD2,CASSAGLAGTDTQYF,TGTGCTAGCAGCGCGGGACTAGCGGGCACAGATACGCAGTATTTT
.,TRBJ1-4,TRBV30,.,CAWSEEKLFF,TGTGCCTGGAGTGAAGAAAAACTGTTTTTT
.,TRBJ2-7,TRBV28,.,CASSLGVSYEQYF,TGTGCCAGCAGTTTGGGGGTGTCCTACGAGCAGTACTTC
few,TRBJ1-5,TRBV4-1,.,CASSQGVYSNQPQHF,TGCGCCAGCAGCCAAGGGGTGTATAGCAATCAGCCCCAGCATTTT
.,TRBJ2-7,TRBV11-2,TRBD2,CASSLDFDSGRAEQYF,TGTGCCAGCAGCTTAGATTTCGACAGCGGGAGGGCCGAGCAGTACTTC
.,TRBJ2-5,TRBV5-1,TRBD2,CASSDPGLAGGSKTQYF,TGCGCCAGCAGCGATCCGGGACTAGCGGGGGGCTCAAAGACCCAGTACTTC
.,TRBJ2-7,TRBV5-8,.,CASSLGGSDLYEQYF,TGTGCCAGCAGCTTGGGAGGGTCCGATCTATACGAGCAGTACTTC
.,TRBJ2-1,TRBV9,.,CASSPNPNEQFF,TGTGCCAGCAGCCCTAACCCCAATGAGCAGTTCTTC
.,TRBJ1-6,TRBV2,.,CASSPTRDYNSPLHF,TGTGCCAGCAGCCCTACCAGGGACTATAATTCACCCCTCCACTTT
.,TRBJ2-1,TRBV6-5,.,CASRIQDSYNEQFF,TGTGCCAGCAGAATACAGGACTCCTACAATGAGCAGTTCTTC
.,TRBJ2-1,TRBV5-1,.,CASSQSDGGEGYNEQFF,TGCGCCAGCAGCCAAAGCGACGGGGGAGAGGGGTACAATGAGCAGTTCTTC